Sequencing of this T cell receptor beta chain was carried out in a study of blood T cell repertoires in COVID-19. TCRdb keeps only in-frame clones here, not all; method: immunoSEQ multiplex PCR. The sample yields 65,000 to 85,000 clones, under 90% seen once. Germline values: CDR1 SGHDN, CDR2 FVKESK. The length of the CDR3 is 17 residues. V lost 2 bases and J lost 0; bases outside the gene matches: 7. The receptor comes from a human donor in a cohort sampled during active COVID-19. The chain carries TRBV14 and TRBJ1-1; 9 nucleotides agree with TRBD1. The sequenced material came from peripheral blood. CDR3 DNA sequence: TGTGCCAGCAGCCAAAGAGGGACAGGGCCTCTGAACACTGAAGCTTTCTTT. Its protein product is CASSQRGTGPLNTEAFF.